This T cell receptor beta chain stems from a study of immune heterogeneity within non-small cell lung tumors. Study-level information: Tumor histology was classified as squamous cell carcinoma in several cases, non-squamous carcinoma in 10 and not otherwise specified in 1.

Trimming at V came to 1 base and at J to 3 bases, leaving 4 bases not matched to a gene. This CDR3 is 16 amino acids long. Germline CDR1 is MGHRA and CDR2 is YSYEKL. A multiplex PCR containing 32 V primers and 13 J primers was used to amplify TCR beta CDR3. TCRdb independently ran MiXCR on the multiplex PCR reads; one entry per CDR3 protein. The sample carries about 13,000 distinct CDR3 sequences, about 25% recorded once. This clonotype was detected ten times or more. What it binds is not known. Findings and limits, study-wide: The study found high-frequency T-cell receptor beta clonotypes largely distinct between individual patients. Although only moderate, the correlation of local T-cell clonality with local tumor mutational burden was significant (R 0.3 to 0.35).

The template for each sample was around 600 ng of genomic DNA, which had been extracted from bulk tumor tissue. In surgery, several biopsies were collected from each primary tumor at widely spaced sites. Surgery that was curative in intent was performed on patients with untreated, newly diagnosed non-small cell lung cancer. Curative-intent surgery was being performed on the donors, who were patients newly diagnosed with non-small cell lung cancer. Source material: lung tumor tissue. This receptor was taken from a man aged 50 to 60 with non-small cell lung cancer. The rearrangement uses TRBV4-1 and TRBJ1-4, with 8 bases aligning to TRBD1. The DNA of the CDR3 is TGCGCCAGCAGCCAAGGGACAGGGAGCGCTAATGAAAAACTGTTTTTT. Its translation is CASSQGTGSANEKLFF.